This paragraph covers one T cell receptor (beta chain) sequence. The sample is drawn from a study of control samples from healthy donors and cancer patients. Between the trimmed V and J ends, which lost 1 base and 8 bases, there was a span of 15 bases. The CDR3 has 15 residues. Germline assignment: CDR1 LGHDT and CDR2 YNNKEL (reference sequence). Clones were sequenced by immunoSEQ multiplex PCR, and TCRdb holds only the in-frame ones, with some missing. This table holds approximately 170,000 clones, about 90% found once. The sequencing sample was made of blood. The chain recombines TRBV3-1 (or the pseudogene TRBV3-2) with TRBJ2-1, with D perhaps being TRBD1 or TRBD2 (5 bases each). The clonotype comes from a woman under 40 in good health. DNA for the CDR3: TGTGCCAGCAGCCAAGCGGTGTTGGGGGTGGATGAGCAGTTCTTC. Residues: CASSQAVLGVDEQFF.